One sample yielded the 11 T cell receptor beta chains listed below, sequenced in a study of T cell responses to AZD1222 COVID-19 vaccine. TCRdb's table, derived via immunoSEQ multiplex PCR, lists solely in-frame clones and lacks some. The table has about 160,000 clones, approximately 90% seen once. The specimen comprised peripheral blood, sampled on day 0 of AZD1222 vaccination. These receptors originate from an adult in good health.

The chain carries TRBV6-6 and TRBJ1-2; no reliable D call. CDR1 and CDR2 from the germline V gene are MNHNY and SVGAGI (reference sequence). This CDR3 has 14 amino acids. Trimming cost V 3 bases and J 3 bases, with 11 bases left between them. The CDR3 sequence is CASSYWGEDYGYTF. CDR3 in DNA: TGTGCCAGCAGTTATTGGGGAGAGGACTATGGCTACACCTTC.

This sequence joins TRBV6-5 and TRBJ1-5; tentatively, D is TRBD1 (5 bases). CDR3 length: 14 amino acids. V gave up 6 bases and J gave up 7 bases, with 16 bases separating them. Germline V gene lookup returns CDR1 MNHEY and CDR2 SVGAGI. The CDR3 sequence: CASSASREGQPQHF. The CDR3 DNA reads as TGTGCCAGCAGCGCCTCCAGGGAGGGGCAGCCCCAGCATTTT.

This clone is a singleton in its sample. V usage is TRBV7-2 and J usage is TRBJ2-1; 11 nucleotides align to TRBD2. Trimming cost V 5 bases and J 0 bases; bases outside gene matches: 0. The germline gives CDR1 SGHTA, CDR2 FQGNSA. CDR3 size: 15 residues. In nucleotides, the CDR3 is TGTGCCAGCAGCACTAGCGGGAGCTCCTACAATGAGCAGTTCTTC. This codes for CASSTSGSSYNEQFF.

The CDR3 loop is CASGPQREASTDTQYF. For the CDR3, the DNA is TGTGCTAGTGGTCCTCAGCGGGAGGCCAGCACAGATACGCAGTATTTT. The chain joins TRBV12-5 to TRBJ2-3, with 9 positions matching TRBD2. This CDR3 has 16 residues. Looked up from germline, CDR1 is LGHNT and CDR2 is FRNRAP. J lost 0 bases, V lost 5 bases, and 6 bases had no gene match.

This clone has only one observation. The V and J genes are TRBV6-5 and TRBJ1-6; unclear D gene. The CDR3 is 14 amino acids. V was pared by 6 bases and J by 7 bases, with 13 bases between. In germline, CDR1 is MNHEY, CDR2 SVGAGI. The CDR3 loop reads CASRAGVGNSPLHF. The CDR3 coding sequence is TGTGCCAGCAGGGCAGGAGTCGGGAATTCACCCCTCCACTTT.

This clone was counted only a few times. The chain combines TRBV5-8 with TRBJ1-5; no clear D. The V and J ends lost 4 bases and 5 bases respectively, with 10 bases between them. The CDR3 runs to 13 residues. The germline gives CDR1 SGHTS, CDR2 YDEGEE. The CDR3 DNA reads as TGTGCCAGCAGCAGCAGGTGGGATCAGCCCCAGCATTTT. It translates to CASSSRWDQPQHF.

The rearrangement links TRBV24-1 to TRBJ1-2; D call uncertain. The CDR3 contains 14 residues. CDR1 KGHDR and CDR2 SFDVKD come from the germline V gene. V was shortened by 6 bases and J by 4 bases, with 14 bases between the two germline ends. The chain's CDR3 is CATSTEYKAYGYTF. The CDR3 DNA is TGTGCCACCAGTACGGAGTATAAGGCCTATGGCTACACCTTC.

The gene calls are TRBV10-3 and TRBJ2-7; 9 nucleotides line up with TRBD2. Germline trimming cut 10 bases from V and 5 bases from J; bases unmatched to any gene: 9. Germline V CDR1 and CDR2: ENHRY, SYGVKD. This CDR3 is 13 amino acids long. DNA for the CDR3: TGTGCCACCAGACTAGCGGAGTTCCACGAGCAGTACTTC. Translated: CATRLAEFHEQYF.

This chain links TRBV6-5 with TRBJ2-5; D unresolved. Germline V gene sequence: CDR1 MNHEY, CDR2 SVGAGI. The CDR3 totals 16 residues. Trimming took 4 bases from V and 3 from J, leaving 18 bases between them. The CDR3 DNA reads TGTGCCAGCAGTTCGCTCCGAGCGCCTCGGGAAGAGACCCAGTACTTC. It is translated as CASSSLRAPREETQYF.

The CDR3 here is CAISEVGSSNSPLHF. In DNA, the CDR3 is TGTGCCATCAGTGAAGTCGGGTCCAGCAATTCACCCCTCCACTTT. V is TRBV10-3 and J is TRBJ1-6, with D uncertain. The V gene's germline CDR1 is ENHRY and CDR2 SYGVKD. V lost 3 bases and J lost 7, with 13 bases in between. The CDR3 is 15 amino acids.

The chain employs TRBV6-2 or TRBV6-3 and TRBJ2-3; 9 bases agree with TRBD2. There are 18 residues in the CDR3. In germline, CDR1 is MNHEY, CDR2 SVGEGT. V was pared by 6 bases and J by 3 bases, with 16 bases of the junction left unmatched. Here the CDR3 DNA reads TGTGCCAGCAGCTATATTAGCGGGAGCACGGGGCCGACAGATACGCAGTATTTT. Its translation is CASSYISGSTGPTDTQYF.